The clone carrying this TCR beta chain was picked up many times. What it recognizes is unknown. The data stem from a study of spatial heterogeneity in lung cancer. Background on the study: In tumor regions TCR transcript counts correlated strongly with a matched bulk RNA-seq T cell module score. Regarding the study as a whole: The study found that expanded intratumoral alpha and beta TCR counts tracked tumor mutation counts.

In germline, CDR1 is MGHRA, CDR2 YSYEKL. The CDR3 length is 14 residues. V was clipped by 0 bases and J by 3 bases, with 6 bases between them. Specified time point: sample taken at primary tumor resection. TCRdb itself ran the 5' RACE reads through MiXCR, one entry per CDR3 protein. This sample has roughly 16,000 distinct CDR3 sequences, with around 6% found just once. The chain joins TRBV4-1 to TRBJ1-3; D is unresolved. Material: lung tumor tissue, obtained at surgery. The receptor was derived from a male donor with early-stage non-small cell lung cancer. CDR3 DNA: TGCGCCAGCAGCCAAGAACGAGTTGGAAACACCATATATTTT. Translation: CASSQERVGNTIYF.